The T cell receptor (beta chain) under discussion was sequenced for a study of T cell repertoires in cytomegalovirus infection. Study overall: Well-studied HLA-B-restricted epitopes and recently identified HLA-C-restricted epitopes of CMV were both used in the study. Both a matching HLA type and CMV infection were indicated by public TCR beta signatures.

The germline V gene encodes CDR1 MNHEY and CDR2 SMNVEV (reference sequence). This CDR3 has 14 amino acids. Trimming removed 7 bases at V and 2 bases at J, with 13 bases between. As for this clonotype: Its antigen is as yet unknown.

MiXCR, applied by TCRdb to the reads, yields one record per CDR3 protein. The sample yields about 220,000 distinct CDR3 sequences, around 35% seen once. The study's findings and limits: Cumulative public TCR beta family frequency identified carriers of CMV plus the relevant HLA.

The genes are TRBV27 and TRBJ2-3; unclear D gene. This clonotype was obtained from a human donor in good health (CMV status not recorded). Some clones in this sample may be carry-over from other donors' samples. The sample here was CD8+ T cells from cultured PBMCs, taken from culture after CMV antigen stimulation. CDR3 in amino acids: CASTPDRYTDTQYF. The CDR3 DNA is TGTGCCAGCACCCCGGACCGTTACACAGATACGCAGTATTTT.